The 25 T cell receptor beta chains listed next were all sequenced from one sample in a study of CXCR3-negative and CXCR3-positive naive CD8 T cells. Libraries of TRB cDNA were made by 5' RACE and carried UMIs. TCRdb processed the 5' RACE reads again and assigns one entry to each CDR3 protein, with no DNA. Here the sample table reports tens of thousands of distinct CDR3 sequences. Sequences were obtained from naive CXCR3- CD8+ T cells from blood. Subset in this sample: CD45RO-CCR7+CD27+CD95- naive CD8+ T cells lacking CXCR3 (TNR3-). The source of these receptors is a human donor in good health. Some clones in this sample may be carry-over from other donors' samples.

The CDR3 region is CSARLDDEQFF. This chain joins TRBV20-1 and TRBJ2-1. The CDR3 sequence is 11 residues long. Germline V gene lookup returns CDR1 DFQATT and CDR2 SNEGSKA (reference sequence).

CDR3 protein: CASSLIGGTGEETQYF. V is TRBV28 and J is TRBJ2-5; TCRdb lists TRBD1, though no DNA is available to test this call. The CDR3 is made up of 16 amino acids. Germline CDR1 and CDR2: MDHEN and SYDVKM.

The V call is TRBV29-1, the J call TRBJ1-1; the TRBD1 assignment by TCRdb is unverifiable without DNA. Germline CDR1 SQVTM, CDR2 ANQGSEA. There are 13 residues in the CDR3. The CDR3 region is CSARTGLGTEAFF. Drawing the rest from reference TRBV29-1 and TRBJ1-1, the complete variable domain is SAVISQKPSRDICQRGTSLTIQCQVDSQVTMMFWYRQQPGQSLTLIATANQGSEATYESGFVIDKFPISRPNLTFSTLTVSNMSPEDSSIYLCSARTGLGTEAFFGQGTRLTVV.

The chain uses TRBV12-3 or TRBV12-4 and TRBJ1-5. This CDR3 spans 11 amino acids. CDR3 residues: CASSLGEPQHF.

The chain joins TRBV5-1 to TRBJ2-3; TCRdb calls TRBD2, which cannot be checked without DNA. The CDR3 is 15 residues long. Germline CDR1 SGHRS, CDR2 YFSETQ. The CDR3 sequence is CASADASGSTDTQYF. The complete variable domain, with remaining parts taken from reference TRBV5-1 and TRBJ2-3, reads KAGVTQTPRYLIKTRGQQVTLSCSPISGHRSVSWYQQTPGQGLQFLFEYFSETQRNKGNFPGRFSGRQFSNSRSEMNVSTLELGDSALYLCASADASGSTDTQYFGPGTRLTVL.

V gene TRBV5-1 combines with J gene TRBJ2-7; TCRdb gives TRBD1 as the D gene, but with no DNA this cannot be confirmed. The CDR3 spans 14 residues. Per germline, CDR1 SGHRS and CDR2 YFSETQ. The CDR3 protein is CASSLALGAYEQYF.

The chain combines TRBV6-2 or TRBV6-3 with TRBJ2-7. Germline V CDR1 and CDR2: MNHEY, SVGEGT. This CDR3 comprises 14 residues. This CDR3 reads CASSYSEGYYEQYF.

The rearrangement uses TRBV7-3 and TRBJ2-7; TCRdb's D gene call, TRBD1, goes unchecked for lack of DNA. The CDR3 is made up of 13 amino acids. Per germline, CDR1 SGHTA and CDR2 FQGTGA. CDR3 amino acids: CARGQSPYYEQYF.

The J gene is TRBJ1-1, the V gene TRBV15. From germline, CDR1 is LNHNV and CDR2 YYDKDF (reference sequence). This CDR3 spans 16 amino acids. CDR3 amino acids: CATSRELGLMNTEAFF.

The V and J genes are TRBV6-4 and TRBJ2-2; the D call from TCRdb, TRBD1, cannot be confirmed without DNA. From germline, CDR1 is MRHNA and CDR2 SNTAGT. CDR3 length: 14 amino acids. The CDR3 here is CASSDRAGTGELFF.

This chain links TRBV4-3 with TRBJ1-3. The length of the CDR3 is 14 residues. CDR1 is LGHNA, CDR2 YSLEER, per germline. This chain's CDR3 is CASSHEDVGNTIYF.

The CDR3: CASSLIAGGVTYTDTQYF. The genes are TRBV7-2 and TRBJ2-3; TCRdb calls TRBD2, which cannot be checked without DNA. The V gene's germline CDR1 is SGHTA and CDR2 FQGNSA. CDR3 length: 18 amino acids.

This sequence joins TRBV29-1 and TRBJ2-7; TCRdb's D call of TRBD1 is untestable without DNA. CDR3 size: 14 residues. Germline CDR1 is SQVTM and CDR2 is ANQGSEA. The CDR3 reads CSVEVPGQMYEQYF.

The chain recombines TRBV29-1 with TRBJ2-7; the D call from TCRdb, TRBD1, cannot be confirmed without DNA. Germline V lookup: CDR1 SQVTM, CDR2 ANQGSEA. The CDR3 has 12 amino acids. CDR3 loop: CSASRGDYEQYF.

This clonotype counts as medium-sized (0.01 to 0.1%) by frequency. The rearrangement joins TRBV6-2 or TRBV6-3 to TRBJ1-1. The CDR3 totals 11 residues. CDR1 is MNHEY, CDR2 SVGEGT, per germline. The CDR3 protein is CASSYPTEAFF.

This rearrangement joins TRBV7-2 to TRBJ2-1; TCRdb selects TRBD2, and the lack of DNA leaves this call unchecked. There are 16 residues in the CDR3. Per germline, CDR1 SGHTA and CDR2 FQGNSA. CDR3 loop: CASSFPSGGANNEQFF.

V gene TRBV7-2 combines with J gene TRBJ1-1. The CDR3 covers 14 residues. The germline CDR1 and CDR2 sequences are SGHTA and FQGNSA. The CDR3 protein is CASSLLADDTEAFF.

The V and J genes are TRBV27 and TRBJ2-5; TCRdb selects TRBD1, and the lack of DNA leaves this call unchecked. Per germline, CDR1 MNHEY and CDR2 SMNVEV (reference sequence). This CDR3 is built from 12 residues. Here the CDR3 reads CASSGGAETQYF.

V is TRBV7-9 and J is TRBJ2-5; the TCRdb call, TRBD1, lacks DNA for checking. Germline-derived CDR1 and CDR2 are SEHNR and FQNEAQ (reference sequence). This CDR3 spans 15 amino acids. This chain's CDR3 is CASSILQTDQETQYF.

The chain links TRBV6-4 to TRBJ2-3. Germline V gives CDR1 MRHNA, CDR2 SNTAGT. The CDR3 length is 11 residues. The CDR3 here is CASGLEDTQYF.

The chain is built from TRBV27 and TRBJ2-5. The CDR3 covers 14 residues. Germline CDR1 MNHEY, CDR2 SMNVEV (reference sequence). The CDR3 is CASSFSSVAETQYF.

V and J are TRBV19 and TRBJ2-2; the D gene TCRdb calls, TRBD2, cannot be checked with no DNA. Germline V lookup: CDR1 LNHDA, CDR2 SQIVND (reference sequence). CDR3 length: 20 residues. Here the CDR3 reads CASSPTLGLAGGPNTGELFF. Complete variable domain (other parts from reference TRBV19 and TRBJ2-2): DGGITQSPKYLFRKEGQNVTLSCEQNLNHDAMYWYRQDPGQGLRLIYYSQIVNDFQKGDIAEGYSVSREKKESFPLTVTSAQKNPTAFYLCASSPTLGLAGGPNTGELFFGEGSRLTVL.

The rearrangement joins TRBV7-6 to TRBJ2-4; TCRdb reports TRBD1, a call that lacks DNA to check it against. The CDR3 sequence is 14 residues long. Germline assignment: CDR1 SGHVS and CDR2 FNYEAQ. The CDR3 sequence is CASSLADRGNIQYF.

V and J are TRBV5-1 and TRBJ2-7; TCRdb's assignment of TRBD1 cannot be checked, as there is no DNA. Germline CDR1 SGHRS, CDR2 YFSETQ. This CDR3 region has 17 residues. The CDR3 here is CASSLRSGQGRSGEQYF.

The chain uses TRBV3-1 and TRBJ2-5; TCRdb reports TRBD2, a call that lacks DNA to check it against. The CDR3 extends over 15 amino acids. Germline V gives CDR1 LGHDT, CDR2 YNNKEL (reference sequence). The CDR3: CASSQDHGGWETQYF.